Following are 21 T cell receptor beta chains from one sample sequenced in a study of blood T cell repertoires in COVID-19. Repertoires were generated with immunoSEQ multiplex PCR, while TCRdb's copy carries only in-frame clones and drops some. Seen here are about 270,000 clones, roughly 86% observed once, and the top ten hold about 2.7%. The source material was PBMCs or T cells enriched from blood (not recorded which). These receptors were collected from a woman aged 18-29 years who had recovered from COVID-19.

CDR3 sequence reads: CASNPGGGLANYGYTF. The CDR3 DNA follows: TGCGCCAGCAACCCCGGTGGAGGGTTAGCTAACTATGGCTACACCTTC. The chain employs TRBV4-1 and TRBJ1-2; unclear D gene. CDR1 MGHRA and CDR2 YSYEKL come from the germline V gene. V lost 7 bases and J 0 bases, leaving 18 bases between the germline ends. This CDR3 comprises 16 residues.

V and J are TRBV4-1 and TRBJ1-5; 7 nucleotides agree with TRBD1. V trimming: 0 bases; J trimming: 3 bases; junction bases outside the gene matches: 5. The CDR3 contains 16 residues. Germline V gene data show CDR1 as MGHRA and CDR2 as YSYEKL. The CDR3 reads CASSQEGGWDNQPQHF. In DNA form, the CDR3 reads TGCGCCAGCAGCCAAGAAGGGGGCTGGGACAATCAGCCCCAGCATTTT.

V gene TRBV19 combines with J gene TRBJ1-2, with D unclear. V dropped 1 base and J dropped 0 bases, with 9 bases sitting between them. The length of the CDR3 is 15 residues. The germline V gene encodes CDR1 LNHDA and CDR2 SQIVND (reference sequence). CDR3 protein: CASSIAAGTNYGYTF. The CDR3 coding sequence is TGTGCCAGTAGTATAGCGGCAGGAACTAACTATGGCTACACCTTC.

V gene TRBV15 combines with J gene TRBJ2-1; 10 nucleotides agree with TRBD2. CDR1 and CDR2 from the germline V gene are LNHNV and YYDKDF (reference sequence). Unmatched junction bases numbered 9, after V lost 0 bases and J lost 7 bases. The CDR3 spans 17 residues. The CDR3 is CATSRDLSGGAANEQFF. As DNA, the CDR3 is TGTGCCACCAGCAGAGATCTCAGCGGGGGGGCCGCGAATGAGCAGTTCTTC. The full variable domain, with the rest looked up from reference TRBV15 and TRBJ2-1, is DAMVIQNPRYQVTQFGKPVTLSCSQTLNHNVMYWYQQKSSQAPKLLFHYYDKDFNNEADTPDNFQSRRPNTSFCFLDIRSPGLGDTAMYLCATSRDLSGGAANEQFFGPGTRLTVL.

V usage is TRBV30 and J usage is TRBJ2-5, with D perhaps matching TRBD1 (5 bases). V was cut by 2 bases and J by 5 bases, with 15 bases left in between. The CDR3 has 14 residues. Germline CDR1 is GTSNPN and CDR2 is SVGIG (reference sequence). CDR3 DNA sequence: TGTGCCTGGAGTACACTTCAGGGCTACGAGACCCAGTACTTC. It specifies CAWSTLQGYETQYF.

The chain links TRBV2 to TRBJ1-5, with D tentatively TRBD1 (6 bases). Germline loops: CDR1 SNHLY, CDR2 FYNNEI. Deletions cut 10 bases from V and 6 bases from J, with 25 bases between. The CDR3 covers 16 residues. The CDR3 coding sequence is TGTGCCACCAAAAACGTAAGGGGGGGATCAGGTCAGCCCCAGCATTTT. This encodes CATKNVRGGSGQPQHF.

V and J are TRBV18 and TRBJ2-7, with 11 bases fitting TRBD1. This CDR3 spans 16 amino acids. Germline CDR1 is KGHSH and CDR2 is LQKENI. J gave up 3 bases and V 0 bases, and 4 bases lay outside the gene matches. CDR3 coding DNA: TGTGCCAGCTCACCACCCGTGGACAGGGGGCTCTACGAGCAGTACTTC. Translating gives CASSPPVDRGLYEQYF.

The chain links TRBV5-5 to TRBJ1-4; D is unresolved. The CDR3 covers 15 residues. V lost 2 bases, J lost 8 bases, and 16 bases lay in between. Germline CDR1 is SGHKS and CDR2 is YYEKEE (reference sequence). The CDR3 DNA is TGTGCCAGCAGCTTTTTCGGCCCAACGGGGGAAAAACTGTTTTTT. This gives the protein CASSFFGPTGEKLFF.

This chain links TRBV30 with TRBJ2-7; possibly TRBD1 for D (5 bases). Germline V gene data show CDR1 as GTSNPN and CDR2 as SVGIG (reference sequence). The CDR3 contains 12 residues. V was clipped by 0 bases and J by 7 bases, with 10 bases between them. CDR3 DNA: TGTGCCTGGAGTGTAGGGGCGGAAGAGCAGTACTTC. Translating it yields CAWSVGAEEQYF.

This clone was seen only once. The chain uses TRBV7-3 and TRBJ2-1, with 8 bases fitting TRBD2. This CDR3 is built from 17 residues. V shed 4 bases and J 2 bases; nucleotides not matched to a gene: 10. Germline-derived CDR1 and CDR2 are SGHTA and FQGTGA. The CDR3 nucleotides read TGTGCCAGCAGCTCCCCAAGCGGGAGTACCACCTACAATGAGCAGTTCTTC. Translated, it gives CASSSPSGSTTYNEQFF. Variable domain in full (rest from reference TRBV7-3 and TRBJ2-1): GAGVSQTPSNKVTEKGKYVELRCDPISGHTALYWYRQSLGQGPEFLIYFQGTGAADDSGLPNDRFFAVRPEGSVSTLKIQRTERGDSAVYLCASSSPSGSTTYNEQFFGPGTRLTVL.

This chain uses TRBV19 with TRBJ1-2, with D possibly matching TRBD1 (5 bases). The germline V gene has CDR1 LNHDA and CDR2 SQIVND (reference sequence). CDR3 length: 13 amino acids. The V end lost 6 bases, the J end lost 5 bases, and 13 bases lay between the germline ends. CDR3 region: CASSLFGGYGYTF. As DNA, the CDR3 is TGTGCCAGTAGCCTCTTCGGGGGGTATGGCTACACCTTC.

The CDR3 nucleotides are TGTGCCAGCAGCCAAGACGGGAGGCGTAATTCACCCCTCCACTTT. Protein product: CASSQDGRRNSPLHF. The V gene is TRBV14, the J gene TRBJ1-6; D remains ambiguous. The CDR3 loop spans 15 amino acids. V lost 0 bases to trimming and J lost 6 bases, with 9 bases between them. Germline CDR1 reads SGHDN; CDR2 reads FVKESK. The full variable domain, rest sourced from reference TRBV14 and TRBJ1-6, is EAGVTQFPSHSVIEKGQTVTLRCDPISGHDNLYWYRRVMGKEIKFLLHFVKESKQDESGMPNNRFLAERTGGTYSTLKVQPAELEDSGVYFCASSQDGRRNSPLHFGNGTRLTVT.

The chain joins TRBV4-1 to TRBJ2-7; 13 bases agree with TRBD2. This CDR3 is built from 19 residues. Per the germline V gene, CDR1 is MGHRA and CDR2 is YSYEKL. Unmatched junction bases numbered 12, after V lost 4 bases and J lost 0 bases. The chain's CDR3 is CASSRGLAGVYQGSYEQYF. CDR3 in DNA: TGCGCCAGCAGCCGTGGACTAGCGGGAGTTTATCAGGGCTCCTACGAGCAGTACTTC.

CDR3: CASSSGNQPQHF. CDR3 nucleotide sequence: TGTGCCAGCAGTTCAGGGAATCAGCCCCAGCATTTT. J is TRBJ1-5 and V is TRBV28; possible D gene TRBD1, 5 bases. Trimming cost V 4 bases and J 4 bases, with 5 bases left between them. The CDR3 is 12 amino acids. The germline V gene encodes CDR1 MDHEN and CDR2 SYDVKM.

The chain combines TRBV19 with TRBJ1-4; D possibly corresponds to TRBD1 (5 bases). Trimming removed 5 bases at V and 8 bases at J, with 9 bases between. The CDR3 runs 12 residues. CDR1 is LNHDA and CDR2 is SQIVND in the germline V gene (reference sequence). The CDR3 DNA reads TGTGCCAGTAGTGGGGGGAGCGAAAAACTGTTTTTT. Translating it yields CASSGGSEKLFF.

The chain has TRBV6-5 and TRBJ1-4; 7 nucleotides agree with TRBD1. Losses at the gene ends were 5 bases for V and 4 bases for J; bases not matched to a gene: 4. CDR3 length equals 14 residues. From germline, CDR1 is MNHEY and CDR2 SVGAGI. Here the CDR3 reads CASSPQGFNEKLFF. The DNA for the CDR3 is TGTGCCAGCAGTCCACAGGGGTTTAATGAAAAACTGTTTTTT.

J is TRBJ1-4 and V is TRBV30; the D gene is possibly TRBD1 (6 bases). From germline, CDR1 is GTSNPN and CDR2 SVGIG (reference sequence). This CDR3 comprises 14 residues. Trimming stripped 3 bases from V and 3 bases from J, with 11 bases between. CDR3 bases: TGTGCCTGGAGCCGGACAGTACCTAATGAAAAACTGTTTTTT. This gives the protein CAWSRTVPNEKLFF.

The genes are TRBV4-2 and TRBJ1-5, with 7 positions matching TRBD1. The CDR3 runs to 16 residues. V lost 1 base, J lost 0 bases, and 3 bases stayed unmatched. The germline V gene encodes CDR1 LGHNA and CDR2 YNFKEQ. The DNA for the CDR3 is TGTGCCAGCAGCCAAGGGACAGGCCATAGCAATCAGCCCCAGCATTTT. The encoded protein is CASSQGTGHSNQPQHF.

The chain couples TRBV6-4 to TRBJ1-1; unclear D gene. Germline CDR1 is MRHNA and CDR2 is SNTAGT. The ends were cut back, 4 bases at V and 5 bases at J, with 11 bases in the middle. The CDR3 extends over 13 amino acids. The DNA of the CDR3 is TGTGCCAGCAGTGGAGAGGCCCTGACTGAAGCTTTCTTT. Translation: CASSGEALTEAFF.

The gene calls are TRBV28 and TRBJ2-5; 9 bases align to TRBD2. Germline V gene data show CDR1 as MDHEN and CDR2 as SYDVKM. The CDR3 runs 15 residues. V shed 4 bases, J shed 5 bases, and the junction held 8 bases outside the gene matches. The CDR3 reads CASSSLAGLHETQYF. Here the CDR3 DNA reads TGTGCCAGCAGTTCCCTAGCGGGGTTACATGAGACCCAGTACTTC.

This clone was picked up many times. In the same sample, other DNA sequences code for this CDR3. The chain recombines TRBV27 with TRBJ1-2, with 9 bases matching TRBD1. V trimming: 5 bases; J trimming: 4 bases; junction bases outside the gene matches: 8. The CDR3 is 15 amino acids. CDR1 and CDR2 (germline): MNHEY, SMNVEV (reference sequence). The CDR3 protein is CASSIRTGAAYGYTF. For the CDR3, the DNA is TGTGCCAGCAGTATACGGACAGGGGCTGCCTATGGCTACACCTTC.